This entry lists 27 T cell receptor beta chains sequenced from one sample in a study of control samples from healthy donors and cancer patients. Repertoires were generated with immunoSEQ multiplex PCR, while TCRdb's copy carries only in-frame clones and drops some. The data hold 250,000 to 300,000 clones, with around 80% observed a single time. The sample consisted of PBMCs. These receptors came from a woman aged 60-75 years with lung cancer.

V and J are TRBV5-1 and TRBJ2-2; 9 nucleotides match TRBD1. Germline trimming cut 2 bases from V and 3 bases from J; bases unmatched to any gene: 5. The CDR3 is 16 residues long. The germline V gene has CDR1 SGHRS and CDR2 YFSETQ. CDR3 DNA: TGCGCCAGCAGCTTTCGAAGGACAGGGGACACCGGGGAGCTGTTTTTT. This sequence encodes CASSFRRTGDTGELFF.

The V gene is TRBV3-1 (or the pseudogene TRBV3-2), the J gene TRBJ1-2, with 9 bases matching TRBD1. This CDR3 is built from 16 residues. Germline V CDR1 and CDR2: LGHDT, YNNKEL (reference sequence). V gave up 5 bases and J gave up 2 bases; unmatched junction bases: 9. CDR3 sequence reads: CASSTAGTGRNYGYTF. The CDR3 coding sequence is TGTGCCAGCAGCACTGCCGGGACAGGGAGGAACTATGGCTACACCTTC.

The chain uses TRBV6-1 and TRBJ2-5; either TRBD1 or TRBD2 may supply D (5 bases each). The CDR3 runs 16 residues. Germline values: CDR1 MNHNS, CDR2 SASEGT. The V end was cut by 4 bases, the J end by 4 bases, with 19 bases between. CDR3 sequence: CASSGELGAQIETQYF. The DNA for the CDR3 is TGTGCCAGCAGTGGGGAGTTAGGGGCACAAATAGAGACCCAGTACTTC.

With respect to this clone: The same CDR3 arises from other DNA sequences in this sample as well. The chain joins TRBV18 to TRBJ2-5, with D hard to call. Per the germline V gene, CDR1 is KGHSH and CDR2 is LQKENI. This CDR3 comprises 12 residues. Trimming stripped 3 bases from V and 5 bases from J, with 7 bases between. CDR3 sequence (DNA): TGTGCCAGCTCACCGATGGGGGAGACCCAGTACTTC. Translation: CASSPMGETQYF.

The gene calls are TRBV27 and TRBJ2-7; possible D gene TRBD2, 5 bases. Germline V gene sequence: CDR1 MNHEY, CDR2 SMNVEV (reference sequence). The CDR3 runs to 13 residues. V gave up 4 bases and J gave up 3 bases, with 10 bases separating them. CDR3 nucleotides: TGTGCCAGCAGTTCCGGACGGGGCTACGAGCAGTACTTC. This encodes CASSSGRGYEQYF.

The rearrangement joins TRBV27 to TRBJ2-7; D is possibly TRBD2 (5 bases). The CDR3 consists of 17 residues. Germline lookup yields CDR1 MNHEY and CDR2 SMNVEV (reference sequence). Trimming stripped 4 bases from V and 6 bases from J, with 25 bases between. In nucleotides, the CDR3 is TGTGCCAGCAGTTCCCTCGGTGCGGGCCCCCCCCAGAGCGAGCAGTACTTC. Translation gives CASSSLGAGPPQSEQYF.

The table lists this clone with a count of one. V is TRBV7-2 and J is TRBJ2-5; the D gene could be TRBD1 or TRBD2 (5 bases each). This CDR3 has 13 residues. Germline values: CDR1 SGHTA, CDR2 FQGNSA. The V gene lost 5 bases and the J gene lost 2 bases, with 9 bases spanning the gap. CDR3 in DNA: TGTGCCAGCAGCCGAGGGGTTCAAGAGACCCAGTACTTC. It specifies CASSRGVQETQYF.

This chain connects TRBV11-2 to TRBJ1-6; D is perhaps TRBD1 (5 bases). Germline V gene lookup returns CDR1 SGHAT and CDR2 FQNNGV. V lost 0 bases and J lost 7, with 10 bases in between. This CDR3 is built from 15 residues. The CDR3 sequence is CASSLETGRNSPLHF. CDR3 bases: TGTGCCAGCAGCTTAGAAACAGGAAGAAATTCACCCCTCCACTTT.

The chain combines TRBV7-3 with TRBJ2-2; 9 positions match TRBD1. J was trimmed by 3 bases and V by 4 bases; bases with no gene match: 3. This CDR3 contains 15 residues. Germline V CDR1 and CDR2: SGHTA, FQGTGA. DNA for the CDR3: TGTGCCAGCAGCTGGGACAGGGACCACACCGGGGAGCTGTTTTTT. This translates into CASSWDRDHTGELFF.

About this clone itself: Other DNA sequences in the same sample also yield this CDR3. The V and J genes are TRBV28 and TRBJ1-4; tentatively, D is TRBD1 (5 bases). Trimming removed 6 bases from V and 5 bases from J, with 10 bases in between. The CDR3 covers 13 residues. Germline V gene lookup returns CDR1 MDHEN and CDR2 SYDVKM. CDR3 nucleotide sequence: TGTGCCAGCAGGGCGGGGCCAAATGAAAAACTGTTTTTT. It translates to CASRAGPNEKLFF. The full variable domain, in which reference TRBV28 and TRBJ1-4 provide the parts outside the CDR3, is DVKVTQSSRYLVKRTGEKVFLECVQDMDHENMFWYRQDPGLGLRLIYFSYDVKMKEKGDIPEGYSVSREKKERFSLILESASTNQTSMYLCASRAGPNEKLFFGSGTQLSVL.

The chain recombines TRBV6-2 or TRBV6-3 with TRBJ1-2; possibly TRBD1 for D (5 bases). The CDR3 is 16 amino acids. Per germline, CDR1 MNHEY and CDR2 SVGEGT. V was cut by 2 bases and J by 4 bases, with 17 bases left in between. DNA of the CDR3: TGTGCCAGCAGTTACACAGCAGGGCGGTTAATCTATGGCTACACCTTC. Translating gives CASSYTAGRLIYGYTF.

V is TRBV28 and J is TRBJ2-1; the match to TRBD2 covers 8 bases. J gave up 2 bases and V 5 bases, and 5 bases lay outside the gene matches. The CDR3 sequence is 15 residues long. From germline, CDR1 is MDHEN and CDR2 SYDVKM. This CDR3 reads CASSPGTSTYNEQFF. The DNA for the CDR3 is TGTGCCAGCAGTCCCGGGACTAGTACCTACAATGAGCAGTTCTTC.

J is TRBJ1-1 and V is TRBV5-1; TRBD1 might be the D (5 bases). The CDR3 spans 14 residues. Germline values: CDR1 SGHRS, CDR2 YFSETQ. V was pared by 4 bases and J by 5 bases, with 15 bases between. CDR3 sequence reads: CASSLIAGETEAFF. The CDR3 DNA is TGCGCCAGCAGCCTAATCGCGGGGGAGACTGAAGCTTTCTTT. Together with reference TRBV5-1 and TRBJ1-1, the CDR3 gives the full variable domain: KAGVTQTPRYLIKTRGQQVTLSCSPISGHRSVSWYQQTPGQGLQFLFEYFSETQRNKGNFPGRFSGRQFSNSRSEMNVSTLELGDSALYLCASSLIAGETEAFFGQGTRLTVV.

This clone has more than one count but fewer than ten. The chain recombines TRBV19 with TRBJ1-4; possibly TRBD1 for D (6 bases). Per the germline V gene, CDR1 is LNHDA and CDR2 is SQIVND (reference sequence). Between the trimmed V and J ends, which lost 5 bases and 8 bases, there was a span of 15 bases. The CDR3 covers 14 residues. The CDR3: CASSESGGREKLFF. CDR3 bases: TGTGCCAGTAGTGAGTCGGGGGGCAGAGAAAAACTGTTTTTT.

This CDR3 is CASSLGQTYLLETQYF. The CDR3 bases are TGTGCCAGCAGTTTAGGACAGACTTACCTCTTAGAGACCCAGTACTTC. The chain is built from TRBV6-2 or TRBV6-3 and TRBJ2-5; possibly TRBD1 for D (6 bases). This CDR3 region has 16 residues. The ends were cut back, 4 bases at V and 4 bases at J, with 19 bases in the middle. The germline V gene has CDR1 MNHEY and CDR2 SVGEGT.

V is TRBV7-9 and J is TRBJ2-1, with D possibly matching TRBD1 (5 bases). V shed 5 bases and J shed 8 bases, with 19 bases lying between them. Per the germline V gene, CDR1 is SEHNR and CDR2 is FQNEAQ (reference sequence). The CDR3 has 15 residues. CDR3 nucleotides: TGTGCCAGCAGCAAAGGAGACGGGCAGGGCCATGAGCAGTTCTTC. The encoded protein is CASSKGDGQGHEQFF.

The J gene is TRBJ2-1, the V gene TRBV5-4; TRBD2 matches 7 bases. Germline-derived CDR1 and CDR2 are SGHNT and YYREEE (reference sequence). This CDR3 is built from 17 residues. V lost 1 base, J lost 0 bases, and 7 bases stayed unmatched. The CDR3 DNA reads TGTGCCAGCAGCTTGTTCAAGGGCGGGAGCTCCTACAATGAGCAGTTCTTC. Protein: CASSLFKGGSSYNEQFF.

This clone was seen at least ten times. The sample holds other DNA sequences that translate to the same CDR3. The chain has TRBV3-1 (or the pseudogene TRBV3-2) and TRBJ2-5, with D maybe TRBD1 (5 bases). V lost 1 base, J lost 1 base, and 7 bases lay in between. The germline V gene encodes CDR1 LGHDT and CDR2 YNNKEL (reference sequence). CDR3 length: 14 amino acids. The CDR3 here is CASSQAQGQETQYF. DNA of the CDR3: TGTGCCAGCAGCCAAGCGCAGGGCCAAGAGACCCAGTACTTC.

The V gene is TRBV7-9, the J gene TRBJ1-2, with D hard to call. The CDR3 runs 14 residues. Germline CDR1 is SEHNR and CDR2 is FQNEAQ (reference sequence). V was cut by 0 bases and J by 2 bases, with 7 bases left in between. The CDR3 protein is CASSLAALNYGYTF. The CDR3 DNA reads TGTGCCAGCAGCTTAGCGGCCCTCAACTATGGCTACACCTTC.

The rearrangement links TRBV3-1 (or the pseudogene TRBV3-2) to TRBJ2-2; possible D gene TRBD2, 5 bases. Germline lookup yields CDR1 LGHDT and CDR2 YNNKEL (reference sequence). V lost 7 bases, J lost 6 bases, and 12 bases lay in between. The CDR3 covers 13 residues. Here the CDR3 DNA reads TGTGCCAGCATGGGAGTAGTGGCCGGGGAGCTGTTTTTT. It specifies CASMGVVAGELFF.

This clone was detected once. The genes are TRBV5-5 and TRBJ2-7, with TRBD2 matching over 7 bases. CDR1 is SGHKS, CDR2 YYEKEE, per germline (reference sequence). The CDR3 runs 14 residues. J lost 4 bases, V lost 3 bases, and 7 bases had no gene match. The CDR3, as DNA: TGTGCCAGCAGCTCCACCGGGACTACGTACGAGCAGTACTTC. This codes for CASSSTGTTYEQYF.

This clone has just one count. The chain couples TRBV3-1 (or the pseudogene TRBV3-2) to TRBJ2-3; the match to TRBD2 covers 9 bases. The length of the CDR3 is 16 residues. Germline V lookup: CDR1 LGHDT, CDR2 YNNKEL (reference sequence). Trimming took 2 bases from V and 2 from J; bases not matched to a gene: 5. The DNA of the CDR3 is TGTGCCAGCAGCCAATCAAGCGGGGGGATCACAGATACGCAGTATTTT. Translation gives CASSQSSGGITDTQYF.

This clone was picked up many times. This chain joins TRBV23-1 and TRBJ2-7; TRBD2 matches 7 bases. TRBV23-1 qualifies as an ORF whose function is uncertain. The J segment lost 0 bases and the V segment lost 7 bases, leaving 12 bases of the junction unmatched. The CDR3 has 16 amino acids. CDR3 amino acids: CASILGRGSSSYEQYF. As DNA, the CDR3 is TGCGCCAGCATTTTAGGGAGGGGCTCTAGCTCCTACGAGCAGTACTTC.

The rearrangement uses TRBV5-4 and TRBJ2-7, with 11 bases fitting TRBD1. The V and J ends lost 4 bases and 4 bases, in that order; junction bases with no gene match: 7. Per germline, CDR1 SGHNT and CDR2 YYREEE (reference sequence). This CDR3 contains 15 residues. DNA for the CDR3: TGTGCCAGCAGCATTCCCGGGACAGGGGGTTACGAGCAGTACTTC. This translates into CASSIPGTGGYEQYF. The full variable domain, completed using reference TRBV5-4 and TRBJ2-7, is ETGVTQSPTHLIKTRGQQVTLRCSSQSGHNTVSWYQQALGQGPQFIFQYYREEENGRGNFPPRFSGLQFPNYSSELNVNALELDDSALYLCASSIPGTGGYEQYFGPGTRLTVT.

The genes are TRBV5-5 and TRBJ1-3, with TRBD1 as a possible D gene (5 bases). Germline assignment: CDR1 SGHKS and CDR2 YYEKEE (reference sequence). This CDR3 has 17 amino acids. Trimming took 0 bases from V and 8 from J, leaving 21 bases between them. The CDR3 sequence: CASSLALSSREPYTIYF. CDR3 nucleotide sequence: TGTGCCAGCAGCTTGGCCCTCTCCTCCAGGGAGCCCTACACCATATATTTT.

J is TRBJ1-5 and V is TRBV23-1, with D possibly being TRBD1 (5 bases). Being an ORF, TRBV23-1 has a function that is uncertain. V dropped 4 bases and J dropped 5 bases, with 9 bases sitting between them. The CDR3 is 13 residues long. In nucleotides, the CDR3 is TGCGCCAGCAGTCCTGCGGGGGATCAGCCCCAGCATTTT. This encodes CASSPAGDQPQHF.

The chain joins TRBV3-1 (or the pseudogene TRBV3-2) to TRBJ1-6; D remains unclear. CDR1 LGHDT and CDR2 YNNKEL come from the germline V gene (reference sequence). CDR3 length: 14 residues. V shed 1 base and J shed 13 bases, with 14 bases lying between them. The CDR3 region is CASSQVRIRVPLHF. In nucleotides, the CDR3 is TGTGCCAGCAGCCAAGTCCGGATAAGGGTCCCCCTCCACTTT.